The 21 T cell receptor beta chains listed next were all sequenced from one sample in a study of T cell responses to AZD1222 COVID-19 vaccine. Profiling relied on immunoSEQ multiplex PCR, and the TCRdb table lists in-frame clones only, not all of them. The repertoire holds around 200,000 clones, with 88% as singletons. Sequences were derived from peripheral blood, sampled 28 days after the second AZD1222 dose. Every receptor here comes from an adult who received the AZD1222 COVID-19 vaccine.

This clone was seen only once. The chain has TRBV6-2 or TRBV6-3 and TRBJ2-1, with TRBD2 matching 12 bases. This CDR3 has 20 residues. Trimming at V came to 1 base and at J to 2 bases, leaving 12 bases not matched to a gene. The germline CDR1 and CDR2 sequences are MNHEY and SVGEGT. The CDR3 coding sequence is TGTGCCAGCAGTTACTTAACCGGGACTAGCGGGCGAACTACCTACAATGAGCAGTTCTTC. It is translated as CASSYLTGTSGRTTYNEQFF.

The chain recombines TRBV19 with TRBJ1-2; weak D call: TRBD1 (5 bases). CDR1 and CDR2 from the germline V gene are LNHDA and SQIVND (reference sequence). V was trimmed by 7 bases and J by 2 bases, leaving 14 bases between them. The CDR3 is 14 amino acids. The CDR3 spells CASKSGARNYGYTF. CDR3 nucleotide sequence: TGTGCCAGTAAGAGTGGGGCGCGGAACTATGGCTACACCTTC.

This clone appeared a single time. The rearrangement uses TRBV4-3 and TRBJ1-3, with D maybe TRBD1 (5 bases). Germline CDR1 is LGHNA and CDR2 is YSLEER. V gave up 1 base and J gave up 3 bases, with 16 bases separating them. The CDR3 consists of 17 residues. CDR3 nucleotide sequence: TGCGCCAGCAGCCAAGCCCTACCCGGGACGGGTGGAAACACCATATATTTT. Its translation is CASSQALPGTGGNTIYF.

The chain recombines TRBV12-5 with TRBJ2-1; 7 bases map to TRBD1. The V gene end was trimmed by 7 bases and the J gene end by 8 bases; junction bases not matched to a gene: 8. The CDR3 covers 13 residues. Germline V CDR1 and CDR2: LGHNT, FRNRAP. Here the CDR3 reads CASVRPGGYEQFF. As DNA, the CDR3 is TGTGCTAGTGTCCGTCCAGGGGGTTATGAGCAGTTCTTC.

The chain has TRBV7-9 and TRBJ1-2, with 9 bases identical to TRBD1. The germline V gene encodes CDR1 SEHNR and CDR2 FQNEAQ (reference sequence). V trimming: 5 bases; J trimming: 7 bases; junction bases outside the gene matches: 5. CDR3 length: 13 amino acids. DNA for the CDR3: TGTGCCAGCAGCCGGGACAGGGTCTTTGGCTACACCTTC. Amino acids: CASSRDRVFGYTF.

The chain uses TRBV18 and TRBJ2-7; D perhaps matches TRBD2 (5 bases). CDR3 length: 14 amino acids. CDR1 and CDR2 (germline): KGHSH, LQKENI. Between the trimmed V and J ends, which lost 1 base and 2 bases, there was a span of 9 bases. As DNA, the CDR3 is TGTGCCAGCTCACCACAGGACTCTACCTACGAGCAGTACTTC. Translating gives CASSPQDSTYEQYF.

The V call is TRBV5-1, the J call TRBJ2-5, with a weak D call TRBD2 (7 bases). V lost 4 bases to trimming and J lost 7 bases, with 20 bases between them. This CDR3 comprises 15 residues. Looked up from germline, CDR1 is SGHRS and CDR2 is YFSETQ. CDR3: CASSPGGGSMVTQYF. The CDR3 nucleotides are TGCGCCAGCAGCCCGGGGGGCGGGAGCATGGTGACCCAGTACTTC. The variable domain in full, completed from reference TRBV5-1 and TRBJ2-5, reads KAGVTQTPRYLIKTRGQQVTLSCSPISGHRSVSWYQQTPGQGLQFLFEYFSETQRNKGNFPGRFSGRQFSNSRSEMNVSTLELGDSALYLCASSPGGGSMVTQYFGPGTRLLVL.

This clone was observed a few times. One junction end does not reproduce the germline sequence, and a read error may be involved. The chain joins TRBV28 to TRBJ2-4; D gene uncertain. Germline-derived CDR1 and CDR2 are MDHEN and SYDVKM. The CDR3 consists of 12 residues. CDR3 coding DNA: TGTGCCACCAGTTTGGTCAAAAACATTCAGTACTTC. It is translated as CATSLVKNIQYF.

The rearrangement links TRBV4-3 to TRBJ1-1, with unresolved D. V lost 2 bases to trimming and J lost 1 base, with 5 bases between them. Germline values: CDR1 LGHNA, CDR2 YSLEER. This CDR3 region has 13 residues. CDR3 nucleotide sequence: TGCGCCAGCAGCCAAACCAGGAACACTGAAGCTTTCTTT. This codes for CASSQTRNTEAFF.

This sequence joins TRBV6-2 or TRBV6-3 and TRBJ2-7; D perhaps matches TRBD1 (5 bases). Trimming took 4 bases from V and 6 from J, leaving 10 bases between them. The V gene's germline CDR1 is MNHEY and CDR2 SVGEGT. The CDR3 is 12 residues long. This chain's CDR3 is CASSSRRGEQYF. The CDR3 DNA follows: TGTGCCAGCAGTTCCAGAAGGGGCGAGCAGTACTTC.

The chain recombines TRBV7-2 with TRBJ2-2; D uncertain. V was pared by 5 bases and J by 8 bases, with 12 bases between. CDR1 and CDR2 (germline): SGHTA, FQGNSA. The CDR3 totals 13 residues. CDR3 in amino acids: CASSPTVPGELFF. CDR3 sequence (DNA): TGTGCCAGCAGCCCGACTGTCCCTGGGGAGCTGTTTTTT.

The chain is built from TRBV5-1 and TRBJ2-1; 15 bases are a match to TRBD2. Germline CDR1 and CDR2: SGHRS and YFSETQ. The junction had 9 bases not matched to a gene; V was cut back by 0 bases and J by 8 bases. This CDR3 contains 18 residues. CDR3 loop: CASSLGQGGLAGGYEQFF. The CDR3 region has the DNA TGCGCCAGCAGCTTGGGACAGGGGGGACTAGCGGGAGGCTATGAGCAGTTCTTC.

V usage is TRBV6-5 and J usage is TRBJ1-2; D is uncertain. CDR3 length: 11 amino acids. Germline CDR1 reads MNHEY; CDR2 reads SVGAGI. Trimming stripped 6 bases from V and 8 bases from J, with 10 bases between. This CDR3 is CASRSTSGYTF. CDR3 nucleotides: TGTGCCAGCAGATCTACGTCGGGCTACACCTTC.

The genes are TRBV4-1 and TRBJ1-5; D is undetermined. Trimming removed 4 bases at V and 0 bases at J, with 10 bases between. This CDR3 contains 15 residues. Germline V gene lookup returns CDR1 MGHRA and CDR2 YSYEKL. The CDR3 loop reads CASSPGENSNQPQHF. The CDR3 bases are TGCGCCAGCAGCCCGGGAGAGAATAGCAATCAGCCCCAGCATTTT.

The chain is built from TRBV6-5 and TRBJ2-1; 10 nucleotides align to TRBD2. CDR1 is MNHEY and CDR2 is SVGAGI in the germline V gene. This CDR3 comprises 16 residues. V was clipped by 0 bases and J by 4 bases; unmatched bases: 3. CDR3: CASSYSPTSGYNEQFF. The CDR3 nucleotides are TGTGCCAGCAGTTACTCTCCGACTAGCGGGTACAATGAGCAGTTCTTC.

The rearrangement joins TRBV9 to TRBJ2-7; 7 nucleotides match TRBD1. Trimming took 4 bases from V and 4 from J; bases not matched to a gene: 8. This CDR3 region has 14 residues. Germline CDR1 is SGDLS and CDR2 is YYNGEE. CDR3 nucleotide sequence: TGTGCCAGCAGCAAACCGGGACAGTTATACGAGCAGTACTTC. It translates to CASSKPGQLYEQYF.

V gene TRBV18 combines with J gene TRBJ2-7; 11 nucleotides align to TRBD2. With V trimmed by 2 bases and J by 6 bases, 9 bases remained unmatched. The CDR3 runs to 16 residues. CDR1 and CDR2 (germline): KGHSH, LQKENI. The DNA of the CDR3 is TGTGCCAGCTCACCAATACAAGGGACTAGCGGCAGCGAGCAGTACTTC. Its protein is CASSPIQGTSGSEQYF.

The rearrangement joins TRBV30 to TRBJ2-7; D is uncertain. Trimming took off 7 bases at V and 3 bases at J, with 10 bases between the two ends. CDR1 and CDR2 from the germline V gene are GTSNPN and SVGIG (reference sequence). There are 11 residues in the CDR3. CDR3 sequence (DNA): TGTGCCTTCTCAAGGAACTACGAGCAGTACTTC. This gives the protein CAFSRNYEQYF.

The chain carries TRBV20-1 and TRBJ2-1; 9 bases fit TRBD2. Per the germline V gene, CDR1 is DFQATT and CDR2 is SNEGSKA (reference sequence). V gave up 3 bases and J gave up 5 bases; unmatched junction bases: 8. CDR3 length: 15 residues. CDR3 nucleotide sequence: TGCAGTGCTAGTAAACAACTAGCGGGCCACAATGAGCAGTTCTTC. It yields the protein CSASKQLAGHNEQFF.

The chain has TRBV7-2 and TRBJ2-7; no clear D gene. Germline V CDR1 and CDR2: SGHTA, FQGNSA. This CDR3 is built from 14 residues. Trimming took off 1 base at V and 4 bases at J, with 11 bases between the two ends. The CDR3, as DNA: TGTGCCAGCAGCTTAGTGGGGTCCGGGTACGAGCAGTACTTC. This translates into CASSLVGSGYEQYF.

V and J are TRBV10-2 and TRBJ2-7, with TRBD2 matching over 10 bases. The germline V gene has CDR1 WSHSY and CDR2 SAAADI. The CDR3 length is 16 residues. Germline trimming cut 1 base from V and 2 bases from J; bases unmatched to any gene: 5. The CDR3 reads CASSEWGAGGPYEQYF. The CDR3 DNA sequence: TGCGCCAGCAGTGAGTGGGGAGCGGGAGGGCCCTACGAGCAGTACTTC.